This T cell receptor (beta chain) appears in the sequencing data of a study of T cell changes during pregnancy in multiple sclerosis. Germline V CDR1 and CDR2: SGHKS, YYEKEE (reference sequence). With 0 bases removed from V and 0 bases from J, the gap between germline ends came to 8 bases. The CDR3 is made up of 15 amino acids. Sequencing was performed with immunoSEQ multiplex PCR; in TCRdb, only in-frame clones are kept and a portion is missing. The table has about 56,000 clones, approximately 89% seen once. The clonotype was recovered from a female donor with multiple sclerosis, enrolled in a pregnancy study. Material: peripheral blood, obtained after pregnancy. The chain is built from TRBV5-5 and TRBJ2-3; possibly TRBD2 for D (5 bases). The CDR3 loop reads CASSLARTSTDTQYF. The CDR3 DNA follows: TGTGCCAGCAGCTTGGCTAGGACTAGCACAGATACGCAGTATTTT.